The rows below give T cell receptor beta chains drawn from one sample of a study of blood T cell repertoires in COVID-19. Libraries were prepared by immunoSEQ multiplex PCR; TCRdb keeps only in-frame clonotypes and omits some of them. The sample consists of a few hundred thousand clones, approximately 92% of them appearing once. Sequenced: peripheral blood. The source of these receptors is a person in their late teens or twenties with COVID-19, enrolled during active disease. The CDR3 runs from the conserved cysteine through the conserved F or W. D genes are given only for firm matches. Rows may omit the clone size; those that give it use once, few, many or a size class.

>TRBJ2-7|-|TRBV11-2|-
CASSLGQTGEQYF
TGTGCCAGCAGCTTAGGCCAGACGGGAGAGCAGTACTTC
>TRBJ1-1|-|TRBV2|-
CCMGGRSVNTEAFF
TGTTGCATGGGGGGACGGTCGGTGAACACTGAAGCTTTCTTT
>TRBJ1-3|TRBD1|TRBV28|few
CATFSGQGDSGNTIYF
TGTGCCACTTTCTCGGGACAGGGAGACTCTGGAAACACCATATATTTT
>TRBJ1-1|-|TRBV27|-
CASLGSVLLNTEAFF
TGTGCCAGCCTCGGGAGCGTTCTATTGAACACTGAAGCTTTCTTT
>TRBJ2-2|-|TRBV4-2|once
CASSQDSPREELFF
TGTGCCAGCAGCCAAGATAGCCCCAGGGAAGAGCTGTTTTTT
>TRBJ2-2|TRBD2|TRBV5-1|-
CASSLAFTSESFEDTGELFF
TGCGCCAGCAGCTTGGCCTTTACTAGCGAATCATTCGAGGACACCGGGGAGCTGTTTTTT
>TRBJ2-3|-|TRBV5-6|-
CASSFLVLTSSTDTQYF
TGTGCCAGCAGCTTTCTGGTCCTGACTAGTTCCACAGATACGCAGTATTTT
>TRBJ2-5|TRBD1|TRBV7-8|-
CASSLRGPQETQYF
TGTGCCAGCAGCTTAAGGGGGCCTCAAGAGACCCAGTACTTC
>TRBJ2-7|-|TRBV25-1|-
CASNTLTGNEQYF
TGTGCCAGCAATACTTTGACAGGCAACGAGCAGTACTTC
>TRBJ1-5|-|TRBV4-2|-
CASSQAGGRGKPQHF
TGTGCCAGCAGCCAGGCGGGGGGGAGGGGGAAGCCCCAGCATTTT
>TRBJ2-1|TRBD1|TRBV7-6|once
CASSATLRGNEQFF
TGTGCCAGCAGCGCTACCCTCAGGGGGAATGAGCAGTTCTTC
>TRBJ2-1|TRBD1|TRBV28|once
CASSWDREPYNEQFF
TGTGCCAGCAGTTGGGACAGGGAACCCTACAATGAGCAGTTCTTC
>TRBJ2-2|-|TRBV13|-
CASSLEAGLNTGELFF
TGTGCCAGCAGCTTAGAGGCAGGGCTCAACACCGGGGAGCTGTTTTTT
>TRBJ2-5|-|TRBV6-6|once
CASIGQSPTQYF
TGTGCCAGCATCGGACAGTCGCCGACCCAGTACTTC
>TRBJ1-5|TRBD1|TRBV4-1|-
CASSQATGADQPQHF
TGCGCCAGCAGCCAAGCGACAGGGGCGGATCAGCCCCAGCATTTT
>TRBJ1-1|-|TRBV18|-
CASSREGNTEAFF
TGTGCCAGCTCCCGGGAAGGGAACACTGAAGCTTTCTTT
>TRBJ1-2|-|TRBV19|-
CASSLGHMGYGYTF
TGTGCCAGTAGTCTGGGGCATATGGGCTATGGCTACACCTTC
>TRBJ1-3|TRBD1|TRBV11-2|-
CASRSQTGTGGNTIYF
TGTGCCAGCAGATCTCAAACCGGGACAGGGGGCAACACCATATATTTT
>TRBJ2-1|-|TRBV2|once
CASGYIEGEQFF
TGTGCCAGCGGTTATATTGAGGGTGAGCAGTTCTTC
>TRBJ2-7|-|TRBV27|-
CASSLGTGYEQYF
TGTGCCAGCAGTTTAGGGACTGGCTACGAGCAGTACTTC
>TRBJ2-7|-|TRBV14|-
CASSPRISSYEQYF
TGTGCCAGCAGCCCCCGAATCAGCTCCTACGAGCAGTACTTC
>TRBJ2-7|TRBD2|TRBV5-4|once
CASCSGTSGRSYEQYF
TGTGCCAGCTGTTCCGGGACTAGCGGGAGAAGCTACGAGCAGTACTTC
>TRBJ2-1|-|TRBV25-1|once
CASSESVGRVGSYNEQFF
TGTGCCAGCAGTGAATCGGTAGGTCGGGTCGGGTCCTACAATGAGCAGTTCTTC
>TRBJ2-5|TRBD1|TRBV7-2|-
CASSIDRGSFETQYF
TGTGCCAGCAGCATCGACAGGGGAAGTTTTGAGACCCAGTACTTC
>TRBJ2-4|-|TRBV10-3|-
CAISETMQILAKNIQYF
TGTGCCATCAGTGAGACGATGCAGATTCTAGCCAAAAACATTCAGTACTTC
>TRBJ1-3|-|TRBV5-1|-
CASSLEPLQADRGNTIYF
TGCGCCAGCAGCTTGGAACCCCTACAGGCAGATCGTGGAAACACCATATATTTT
>TRBJ2-7|-|TRBV7-9|-
CASSLDYSSEQYF
TGTGCCAGCAGCTTAGACTATTCTAGCGAGCAGTACTTC
>TRBJ2-1|-|TRBV21-1|-
CASSDGQGLTYNEQFF
TGTGCCAGCAGCGACGGACAGGGGCTCACCTACAATGAGCAGTTCTTC
>TRBJ2-2|-|TRBV3-1/TRBV3-2|-
CASSQSGVGELFF
TGTGCCAGCAGCCAATCGGGGGTTGGGGAGCTGTTTTTT
>TRBJ1-6|TRBD1|TRBV19|-
CASSTGQGRWIPDNSPLHF
TGTGCCAGTAGTACAGGACAGGGGAGGTGGATACCGGATAATTCACCCCTCCACTTT
>TRBJ1-3|-|TRBV25-1|-
CASSRYSGNTIYF
TGTGCCAGCAGTCGGTACTCTGGAAACACCATATATTTT
>TRBJ1-3|TRBD1|TRBV6-5|-
CASRLRDREGNTIYF
TGTGCCAGCAGACTCCGGGACAGGGAAGGAAACACCATATATTTT
>TRBJ2-7|TRBD2|TRBV19|-
CASSTGREDEQYF
TGTGCCAGTAGTACAGGGAGGGAGGACGAGCAGTACTTC
>TRBJ2-3|-|TRBV2|-
CASSGGDSSTDTQYF
TGTGCCAGCAGTGGTGGGGACTCGAGCACAGATACGCAGTATTTT
>TRBJ1-1|TRBD1|TRBV19|few
CASSSWGQGDTEAFF
TGTGCCAGTAGTTCGTGGGGACAGGGAGACACTGAAGCTTTCTTT
>TRBJ1-1|-|TRBV7-2|-
CASSSKPYSNTEAFF
TGTGCCAGCAGCTCCAAACCCTACTCAAACACTGAAGCTTTCTTT
>TRBJ2-1|-|TRBV4-1|-
CASSLGRNNEQFF
TGCGCCAGCAGCCTGGGGAGGAACAATGAGCAGTTCTTC
>TRBJ2-5|-|TRBV12-2|-
CASRKPGTGFAETQYF
TGTGCAAGTCGCAAGCCCGGGACAGGGTTTGCAGAGACCCAGTACTTC
>TRBJ2-2|TRBD2|TRBV5-6|once
CASSPGGVTQLNTGELFF
TGTGCCAGCAGCCCTGGGGGGGTGACTCAACTCAACACCGGGGAGCTGTTTTTT
>TRBJ2-1|-|TRBV10-3|-
CATQRADNEQFF
TGTGCCACACAGCGGGCCGACAATGAGCAGTTCTTC
>TRBJ2-1|TRBD2|TRBV6-2/TRBV6-3|-
CASSYSRGYTSGRAYNEQFF
TGTGCCAGCAGTTACTCGAGAGGGTACACTAGCGGGAGGGCCTACAATGAGCAGTTCTTC
>TRBJ2-1|TRBD2|TRBV5-1|-
CASMQGLAGVNEQFF
TGCGCCAGCATGCAGGGACTAGCGGGAGTAAATGAGCAGTTCTTC
>TRBJ1-5|-|TRBV27|-
CASSFRGFNQPQHF
TGTGCCAGCAGTTTTAGGGGATTCAATCAGCCCCAGCATTTT
>TRBJ2-7|TRBD2|TRBV19|-
CASSIGGGSSYEQYF
TGTGCCAGTAGTATCGGTGGCGGGAGCTCCTACGAGCAGTACTTC
>TRBJ1-2|-|TRBV28|-
CASRVAVQYGYTF
TGTGCCAGCAGGGTGGCAGTACAGTATGGCTACACCTTC
>TRBJ1-1|TRBD1|TRBV9|-
CASSVSSGTGNTEAFF
TGTGCCAGCAGCGTATCGTCCGGGACAGGGAACACTGAAGCTTTCTTT
>TRBJ2-1|TRBD1|TRBV28|-
CASSYLIKDRGNEQFF
TGTGCCAGCAGTTACCTAATAAAGGACAGGGGCAATGAGCAGTTCTTC